What follows are 11 T cell receptor beta chains derived from one specimen sequenced in a study of blood T cell repertoires in COVID-19. Some clones are missing from TCRdb's copy, which holds only in-frame ones; the method was immunoSEQ multiplex PCR. The sample lists more than 200,000 clones; 70% to 90% were seen once. Source material: peripheral blood. These receptors were taken from a man between 18 and 29 years old with active or convalescent COVID-19.

This rearrangement joins TRBV12-3 or TRBV12-4 to TRBJ1-1; D is ambiguous. The CDR3 totals 13 residues. The V and J ends lost 3 bases and 10 bases respectively, with 15 bases between them. CDR3 sequence: CASSLVALRGAFF. The CDR3 nucleotides read TGTGCCAGCAGTTTGGTTGCTCTAAGAGGAGCTTTCTTT.

The chain carries TRBV9 and TRBJ2-2; 14 positions match TRBD2. CDR1 and CDR2 (germline): SGDLS, YYNGEE. The V and J ends lost 0 bases and 2 bases, in that order; junction bases with no gene match: 6. The CDR3 loop spans 19 amino acids. The CDR3 loop is CASSVGPTSGRGNTGELFF. CDR3 in DNA: TGTGCCAGCAGCGTAGGCCCGACTAGCGGGAGGGGAAACACCGGGGAGCTGTTTTTT.

This clone was seen only a few times. The J gene is TRBJ2-7, the V gene TRBV10-3; 11 nucleotides match TRBD2. From germline, CDR1 is ENHRY and CDR2 SYGVKD. V lost 5 bases to trimming and J lost 3 bases; unmatched junction nucleotides: 3. This CDR3 spans 14 amino acids. Here the CDR3 reads CAISRLAGSYEQYF. The CDR3 DNA is TGTGCCATCAGTCGACTAGCGGGAAGCTACGAGCAGTACTTC.

The count of this clone is one. The genes are TRBV9 and TRBJ1-1; D gene uncertain. The CDR3 has 14 amino acids. The germline V gene encodes CDR1 SGDLS and CDR2 YYNGEE. V gave up 1 base and J gave up 3 bases, with 10 bases separating them. The CDR3, as DNA: TGTGCCAGCAGCGTATCCCCTCGGGACACTGAAGCTTTCTTT. Amino acids: CASSVSPRDTEAFF. Based on the CDR3 plus reference TRBV9 and TRBJ1-1, the full variable domain is DSGVTQTPKHLITATGQRVTLRCSPRSGDLSVYWYQQSLDQGLQFLIQYYNGEERAKGNILERFSAQQFPDLHSELNLSSLELGDSALYFCASSVSPRDTEAFFGQGTRLTVV.

The V call is TRBV6-2 or TRBV6-3, the J call TRBJ1-1; 7 bases line up with TRBD1. The CDR3 length is 14 residues. Trimming at V came to 5 bases and at J to 3 bases, leaving 6 bases not matched to a gene. Per germline, CDR1 MNHEY and CDR2 SVGEGT. CDR3 region: CASSTWDRDTEAFF. The CDR3 DNA is TGTGCCAGCAGTACTTGGGACAGAGACACTGAAGCTTTCTTT.

CDR3: CASSSHSSYEQYF. In nucleotides, the CDR3 is TGCGCCAGCAGCTCTCACAGCTCCTACGAGCAGTACTTC. The chain recombines TRBV5-1 with TRBJ2-7; no firm D call. Germline assignment: CDR1 SGHRS and CDR2 YFSETQ. The CDR3 is 13 residues long. The germline V and J ends were trimmed by 3 bases and 0 bases, with 7 bases remaining between them.

The J gene is TRBJ1-6, the V gene TRBV4-2, with 11 nucleotides matching TRBD1. V shed 2 bases and J 8 bases; nucleotides not matched to a gene: 5. This CDR3 region has 16 residues. Germline loops: CDR1 LGHNA, CDR2 YNFKEQ. This CDR3 reads CASSQRGQGADSPLHF. The CDR3 region has the DNA TGTGCCAGCAGCCAACGAGGACAGGGGGCAGATTCACCCCTCCACTTT.

The chain combines TRBV18 with TRBJ1-2; 7 positions agree with TRBD1. V was pared by 3 bases and J by 5 bases, with 9 bases of the junction left unmatched. The CDR3 spans 15 residues. Germline V lookup: CDR1 KGHSH, CDR2 LQKENI. CDR3 sequence reads: CASSPVEGAQYGYTF. The CDR3 bases are TGTGCCAGCTCACCGGTGGAGGGGGCGCAATATGGCTACACCTTC.

The chain carries TRBV5-6 and TRBJ1-1; D may be TRBD1 (6 bases). The CDR3 covers 15 residues. Germline assignment: CDR1 SGHDT and CDR2 YYEEEE. The V and J ends lost 4 bases and 5 bases respectively, with 18 bases between them. CDR3 DNA sequence: TGTGCCAGCAGCCCTGACGCGGGGGCGAGAACTGAAGCTTTCTTT. As protein: CASSPDAGARTEAFF.

The chain recombines TRBV7-3 with TRBJ2-1, with TRBD2 matching over 8 bases. CDR3 length: 15 amino acids. Germline-derived CDR1 and CDR2 are SGHTA and FQGTGA. The V and J ends lost 6 bases and 5 bases, in that order; junction bases with no gene match: 9. For the CDR3, the DNA is TGTGCCAGCAGTATCAGCGGGAGAAGTAACAATGAGCAGTTCTTC. It translates to CASSISGRSNNEQFF.

Details on this clone: Distinct nucleotide sequences in the sample also encode this CDR3. The genes are TRBV19 and TRBJ1-1, with 7 positions matching TRBD1. Looked up from germline, CDR1 is LNHDA and CDR2 is SQIVND (reference sequence). V was pared by 3 bases and J by 5 bases, with 6 bases of the junction left unmatched. The CDR3 consists of 14 residues. CDR3 loop: CASSIRQGGTEAFF. The CDR3 bases are TGTGCCAGTAGTATTAGACAGGGAGGAACTGAAGCTTTCTTT.